The next 5 T cell receptor beta chains were all read from a single sample in a study of cytomegalovirus exposure and HLA in healthy donors. 13 Jbeta primers and 60 Vbeta primers were used for the PCR. Measured with immunoSEQ multiplex PCR; TCRdb has only the in-frame clones, and not every one. The sample shows approximately 100,000 clones, 70% to 80% of them seen only once. Sequencing was done on a sample of PBMCs. The receptors here all came from a female donor in good health and CMV-seronegative.

This clone has more than one count but fewer than ten. This rearrangement joins TRBV2 to TRBJ1-6, with TRBD1 matching 12 bases. Germline CDR1 is SNHLY and CDR2 is FYNNEI. The CDR3 extends over 14 amino acids. Trimming cost V 10 bases and J 9 bases; bases outside gene matches: 7. CDR3 nucleotides: TGTGCCATCACGGGACAGGGGGCTAGTTCACCCCTCCACTTT. Its translation: CAITGQGASSPLHF.

This chain joins TRBV6-6 and TRBJ1-2; 8 bases align to TRBD1. V trimming: 4 bases; J trimming: 3 bases; junction bases outside the gene matches: 1. The CDR3 runs to 13 residues. Germline assignment: CDR1 MNHNY and CDR2 SVGAGI (reference sequence). The CDR3 coding sequence is TGTGCCAGCAGTTCACAGGGGGACTATGGCTACACCTTC. Protein sequence: CASSSQGDYGYTF.

The rearrangement joins TRBV2 to TRBJ1-5, with D possibly TRBD1 on 5 matching bases. There are 12 residues in the CDR3. V was shortened by 7 bases and J by 6 bases, with 10 bases between the two germline ends. Germline lookup yields CDR1 SNHLY and CDR2 FYNNEI. The chain's CDR3 is CASNQGGQPQHF. DNA for the CDR3: TGTGCCAGCAATCAGGGCGGTCAGCCCCAGCATTTT.

This chain uses TRBV5-1 with TRBJ2-7; 9 bases are shared with TRBD1. The junction had 5 bases not matched to a gene; V was cut back by 0 bases and J by 1 base. CDR1 and CDR2 from the germline V gene are SGHRS and YFSETQ. The CDR3 has 16 amino acids. DNA for the CDR3: TGCGCCAGCAGCTTGGCCGGGACAGGGCTATCCTACGAGCAGTACTTC. Translation gives CASSLAGTGLSYEQYF.

The CDR3 DNA follows: TGTGCCAGCAGAGCGGGACCAGGTATGGGTGAGCAGTTCTTC. Protein product: CASRAGPGMGEQFF. The chain carries TRBV19 and TRBJ2-1, with 7 bases matching TRBD2. CDR1 and CDR2 from the germline V gene are LNHDA and SQIVND (reference sequence). J lost 9 bases, V lost 9 bases, and 14 bases had no gene match. The CDR3 extends over 14 amino acids.